This entry features one TCR beta chain sequence. CDR1 and CDR2 from the germline V gene are LNHNV and YYDKDF (reference sequence). V shed 5 bases and J 6 bases; nucleotides not matched to a gene: 9. This CDR3 region has 16 residues. 60 Vbeta and 13 Jbeta primers were used in PCR. Generated by immunoSEQ multiplex PCR, the TCRdb table keeps only in-frame clones and is missing some. The sample lists roughly 170,000 clones; approximately 80% were seen once. This specimen belongs to a study of cytomegalovirus exposure and HLA in healthy donors. The V and J genes are TRBV15 and TRBJ2-3, with TRBD1 matching 12 bases. What was sequenced was PBMCs. The source of this sequence is a man younger than 35 in good health and CMV-seronegative. The CDR3: CATSGRAGQGADTQYF. The CDR3 nucleotides are TGTGCCACCAGCGGACGAGCGGGACAGGGGGCCGATACGCAGTATTTT.